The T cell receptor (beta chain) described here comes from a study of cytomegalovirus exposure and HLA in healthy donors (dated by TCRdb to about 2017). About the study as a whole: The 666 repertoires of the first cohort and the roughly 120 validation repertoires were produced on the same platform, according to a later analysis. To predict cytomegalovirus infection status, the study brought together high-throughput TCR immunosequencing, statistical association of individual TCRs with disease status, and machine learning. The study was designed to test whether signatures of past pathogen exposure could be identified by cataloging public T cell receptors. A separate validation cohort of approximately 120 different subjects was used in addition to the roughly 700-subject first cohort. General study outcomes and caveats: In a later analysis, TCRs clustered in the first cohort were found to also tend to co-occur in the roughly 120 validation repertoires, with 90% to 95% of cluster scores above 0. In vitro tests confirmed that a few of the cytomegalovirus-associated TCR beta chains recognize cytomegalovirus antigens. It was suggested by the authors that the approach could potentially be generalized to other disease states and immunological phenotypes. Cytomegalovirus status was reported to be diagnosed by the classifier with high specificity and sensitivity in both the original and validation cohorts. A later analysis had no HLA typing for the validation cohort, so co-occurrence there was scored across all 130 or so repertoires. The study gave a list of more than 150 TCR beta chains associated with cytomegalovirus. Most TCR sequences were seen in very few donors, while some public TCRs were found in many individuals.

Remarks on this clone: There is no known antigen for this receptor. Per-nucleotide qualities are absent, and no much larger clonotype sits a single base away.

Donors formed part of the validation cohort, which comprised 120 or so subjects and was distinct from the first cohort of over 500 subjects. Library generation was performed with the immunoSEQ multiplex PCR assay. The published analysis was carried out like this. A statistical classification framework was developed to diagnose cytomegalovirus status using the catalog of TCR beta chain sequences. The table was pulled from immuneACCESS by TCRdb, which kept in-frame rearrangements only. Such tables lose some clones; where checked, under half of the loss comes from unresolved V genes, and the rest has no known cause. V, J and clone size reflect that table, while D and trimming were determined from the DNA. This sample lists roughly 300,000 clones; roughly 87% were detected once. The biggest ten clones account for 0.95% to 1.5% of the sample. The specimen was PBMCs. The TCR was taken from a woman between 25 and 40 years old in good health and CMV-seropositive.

CDR3 sequence: CASSPTGTRGAYGYTF. The DNA is TGTGCCAGCAGTCCTACCGGGACCAGAGGCGCCTATGGCTACACCTTC. The rearrangement combines TRBV2 with TRBJ1-2; the D segment could be TRBD1, given 5 matching bases. The V end loses 5 bases and the J end loses 4 bases, and a stretch of 20 bases separates them. The CDR3 runs 16 residues from the cysteine to the phenylalanine. Only the CDR3 DNA is retained, 48 bases long and in frame from the first base. For CDR1 and CDR2, the germline V gene lists SNHLY and FYNNEI.